This T cell receptor beta chain was sequenced in a study of T cell changes during pregnancy in multiple sclerosis. The CDR3 contains 14 residues. V was clipped by 4 bases and J by 8 bases; unmatched bases: 9. Germline V gives CDR1 SGHRS, CDR2 YFSETQ. This clone has just a few counts. Assay: immunoSEQ multiplex PCR; the TCRdb copy retains only in-frame clones and omits some. The sample comprises roughly 47,000 clones, roughly nine tenths of which are singletons, and under 9.5% rests with the top ten. The sample in question was CD8+ T cells from peripheral blood mononuclear cells, obtained in the second trimester of pregnancy. The rearrangement uses TRBV5-1 and TRBJ2-1, with 7 positions matching TRBD2. The clonotype was recovered from a female donor with multiple sclerosis, enrolled in a pregnancy study. CDR3 nucleotide sequence: TGCGCCAGCAGCCCCGGGAGGTTATTGGATGAGCAGTTCTTC. Encoded protein: CASSPGRLLDEQFF.